The 6 T cell receptor beta chains presented below share a single source sample, sequenced in a study of T cells in narcolepsy. The assay was immunoSEQ multiplex PCR, and TCRdb's table has in-frame clones only and misses some. This sample carries 25,000 to 35,000 clones, around 81% of them seen once, and the ten largest clones take over 0.9%. The source material was CD45RA- memory CD4+ T cells from PBMCs. The receptor set was obtained from a human donor with narcolepsy.

The chain has TRBV7-2 and TRBJ2-4, with 11 bases matching TRBD1. The CDR3 runs 14 residues. J was trimmed by 6 bases and V by 5 bases; bases with no gene match: 3. CDR1 and CDR2 (germline): SGHTA, FQGNSA. The CDR3 DNA follows: TGTGCCAGCAGCGGGGGACAGGGGGGAAACATTCAGTACTTC. Protein product: CASSGGQGGNIQYF.

The chain links TRBV2 to TRBJ2-2; 9 bases match TRBD1. V was clipped by 6 bases and J by 7 bases; unmatched bases: 3. The CDR3 spans 13 residues. Per the germline V gene, CDR1 is SNHLY and CDR2 is FYNNEI. CDR3 sequence reads: CASRGTGFGELFF. CDR3 DNA: TGTGCCAGCAGAGGGACAGGGTTCGGGGAGCTGTTTTTT.

This sequence joins TRBV6-6 and TRBJ2-7; the match to TRBD1 covers 8 bases. The germline CDR1 and CDR2 sequences are MNHNY and SVGAGI (reference sequence). Trimming cost V 6 bases and J 2 bases; bases outside gene matches: 6. The CDR3 loop spans 14 amino acids. CDR3: CASRDLQGAYEQYF. The CDR3 nucleotides read TGTGCCAGCAGGGATCTACAGGGGGCCTACGAGCAGTACTTC.

The rearrangement uses TRBV28 and TRBJ2-7; 10 nucleotides match TRBD2. Trimming removed 3 bases from V and 6 bases from J; junction bases left unmatched: 8. This CDR3 is 15 amino acids long. Germline V lookup: CDR1 MDHEN, CDR2 SYDVKM. DNA of the CDR3: TGTGCCAGCAGTTTTAGTAGCGGGGGGCCCGTCGAGCAGTACTTC. Translating it yields CASSFSSGGPVEQYF.

The rearrangement joins TRBV28 to TRBJ2-3; TRBD2 matches 8 bases. CDR1 and CDR2 from the germline V gene are MDHEN and SYDVKM. J lost 7 bases, V lost 6 bases, and 15 bases had no gene match. This CDR3 contains 16 residues. The CDR3 is CASRDLKRGTPNTQYF. CDR3 DNA sequence: TGTGCCAGCAGGGACCTCAAGCGGGGGACCCCGAATACGCAGTATTTT.

The chain carries TRBV7-3 and TRBJ2-1, with D possibly called TRBD1 or TRBD2 (6 bases each). Germline V gives CDR1 SGHTA, CDR2 FQGTGA. The CDR3 runs 15 residues. V lost 4 bases and J lost 4, with 14 bases in between. The CDR3 loop reads CASSSLGGQYNEQFF. The CDR3 coding sequence is TGTGCCAGCAGCTCTCTAGGGGGGCAATACAATGAGCAGTTCTTC.